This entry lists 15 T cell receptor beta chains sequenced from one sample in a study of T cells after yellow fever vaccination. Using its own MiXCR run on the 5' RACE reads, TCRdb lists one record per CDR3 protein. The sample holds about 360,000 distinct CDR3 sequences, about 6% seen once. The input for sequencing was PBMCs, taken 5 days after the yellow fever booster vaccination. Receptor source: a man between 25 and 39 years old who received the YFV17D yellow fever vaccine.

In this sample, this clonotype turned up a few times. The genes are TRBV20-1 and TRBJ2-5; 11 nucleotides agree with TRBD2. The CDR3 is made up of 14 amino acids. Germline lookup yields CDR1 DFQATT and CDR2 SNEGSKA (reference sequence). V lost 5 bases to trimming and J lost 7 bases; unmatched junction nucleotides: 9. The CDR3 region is CSAVSGRADRTQYF. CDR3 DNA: TGCAGTGCTGTTAGCGGGAGGGCCGATCGGACCCAGTACTTC.

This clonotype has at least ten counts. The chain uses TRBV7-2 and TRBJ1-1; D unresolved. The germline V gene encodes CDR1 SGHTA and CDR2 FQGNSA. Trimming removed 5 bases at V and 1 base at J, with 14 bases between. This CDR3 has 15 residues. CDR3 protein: CASSPGPAENTEAFF. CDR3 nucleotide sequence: TGTGCCAGCAGCCCCGGACCCGCGGAGAACACTGAAGCTTTCTTT.

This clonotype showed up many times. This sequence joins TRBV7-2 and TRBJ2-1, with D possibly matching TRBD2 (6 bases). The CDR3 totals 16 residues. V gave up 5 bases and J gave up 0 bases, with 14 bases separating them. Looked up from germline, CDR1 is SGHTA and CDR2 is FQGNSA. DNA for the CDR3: TGTGCCAGCAGCGCCGTTGGGGGGACCTCCTACAATGAGCAGTTCTTC. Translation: CASSAVGGTSYNEQFF.

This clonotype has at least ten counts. For the CDR3, the DNA is TGTGCCATCAGTGACAGTGGAGCGGGAGGGCGTAATACGCAGTATTTT. Encoded protein: CAISDSGAGGRNTQYF. This chain connects TRBV10-3 to TRBJ2-3, with 10 bases matching TRBD2. The CDR3 spans 16 residues. V shed 3 bases and J 7 bases; nucleotides not matched to a gene: 10. Germline lookup yields CDR1 ENHRY and CDR2 SYGVKD.

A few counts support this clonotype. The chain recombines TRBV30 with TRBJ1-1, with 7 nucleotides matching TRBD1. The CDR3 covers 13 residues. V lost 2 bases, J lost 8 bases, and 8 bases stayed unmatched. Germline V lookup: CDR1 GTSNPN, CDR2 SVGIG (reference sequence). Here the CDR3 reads CAWSSRTGIEAFF. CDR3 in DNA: TGTGCCTGGAGTTCTAGGACAGGCATCGAAGCTTTCTTT.

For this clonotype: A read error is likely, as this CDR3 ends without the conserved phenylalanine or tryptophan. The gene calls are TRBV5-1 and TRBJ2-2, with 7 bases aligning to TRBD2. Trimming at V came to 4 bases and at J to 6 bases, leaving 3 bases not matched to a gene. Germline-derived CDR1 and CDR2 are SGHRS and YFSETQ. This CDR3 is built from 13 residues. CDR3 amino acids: CASSRGESGELFI. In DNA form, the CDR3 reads TGCGCCAGCAGCCGGGGGGAATCCGGGGAGCTGTTTATT.

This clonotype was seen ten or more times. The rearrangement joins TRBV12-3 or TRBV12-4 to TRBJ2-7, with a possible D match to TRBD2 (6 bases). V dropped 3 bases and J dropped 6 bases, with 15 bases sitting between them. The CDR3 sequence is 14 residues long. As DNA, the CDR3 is TGTGCCAGCAGTTTGGTCGGGGGTTCGAGCGAGCAGTACTTC. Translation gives CASSLVGGSSEQYF.

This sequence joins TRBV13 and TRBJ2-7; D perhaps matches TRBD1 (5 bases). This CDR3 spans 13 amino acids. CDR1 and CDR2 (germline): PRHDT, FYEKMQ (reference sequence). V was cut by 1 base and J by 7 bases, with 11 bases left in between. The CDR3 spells CASSLEAREEQYF. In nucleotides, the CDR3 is TGTGCCAGCAGCTTAGAGGCCAGGGAAGAGCAGTACTTC.

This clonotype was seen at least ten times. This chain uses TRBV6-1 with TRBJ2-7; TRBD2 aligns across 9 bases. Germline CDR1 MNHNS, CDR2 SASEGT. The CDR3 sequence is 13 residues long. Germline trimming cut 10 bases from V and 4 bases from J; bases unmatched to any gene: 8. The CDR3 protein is CATSQAGGYEQYF. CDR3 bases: TGTGCCACCTCTCAGGCGGGAGGGTACGAGCAGTACTTC.

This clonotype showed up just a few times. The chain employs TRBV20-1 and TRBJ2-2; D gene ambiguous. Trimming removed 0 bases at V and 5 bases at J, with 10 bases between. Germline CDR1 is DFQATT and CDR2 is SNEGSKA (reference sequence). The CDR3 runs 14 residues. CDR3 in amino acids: CSARDSYPTGELFF. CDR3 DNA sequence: TGCAGTGCTAGAGATAGCTACCCTACCGGGGAGCTGTTTTTT.

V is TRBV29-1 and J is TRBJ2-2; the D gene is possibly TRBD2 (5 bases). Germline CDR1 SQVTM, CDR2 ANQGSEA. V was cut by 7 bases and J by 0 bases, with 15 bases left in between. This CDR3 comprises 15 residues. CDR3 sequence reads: CSAHASSANTGELFF. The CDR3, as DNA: TGCAGCGCCCACGCTAGCAGCGCGAACACCGGGGAGCTGTTTTTT.

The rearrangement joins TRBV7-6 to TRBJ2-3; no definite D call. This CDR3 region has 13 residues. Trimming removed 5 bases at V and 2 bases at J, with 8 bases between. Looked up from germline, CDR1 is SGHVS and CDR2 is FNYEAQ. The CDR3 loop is CASSRNPTDTQYF. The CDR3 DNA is TGTGCCAGCAGCCGTAACCCCACAGATACGCAGTATTTT.

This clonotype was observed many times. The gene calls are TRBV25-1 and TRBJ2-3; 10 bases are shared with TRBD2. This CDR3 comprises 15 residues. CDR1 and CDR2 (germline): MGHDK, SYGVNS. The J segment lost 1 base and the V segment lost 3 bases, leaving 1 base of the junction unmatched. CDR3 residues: CASSESGRGTDTQYF. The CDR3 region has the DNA TGTGCCAGCAGTGAGAGCGGGAGGGGCACAGATACGCAGTATTTT.

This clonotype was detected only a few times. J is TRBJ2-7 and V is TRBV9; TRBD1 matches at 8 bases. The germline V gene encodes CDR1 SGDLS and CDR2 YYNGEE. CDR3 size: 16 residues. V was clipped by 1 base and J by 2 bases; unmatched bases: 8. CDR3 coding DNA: TGTGCCAGCAGCGTAATCAGGGACAGGATTGCCTACGAGCAGTACTTC. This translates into CASSVIRDRIAYEQYF.

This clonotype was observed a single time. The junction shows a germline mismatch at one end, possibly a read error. In DNA, the CDR3 is TGCTGTGCTAGAGTGCCAGCGGGGCTCTACAATGAGCAGTTCTTC. Its protein product is CCARVPAGLYNEQFF. V gene TRBV20-1 combines with J gene TRBJ2-1, with TRBD2 matching over 7 bases. The CDR3 extends over 15 amino acids. Germline CDR1 DFQATT, CDR2 SNEGSKA (reference sequence).